These T cell receptor beta chains were read from a single sample in a study of blood T cell repertoires in COVID-19. Method: immunoSEQ multiplex PCR; TCRdb's copy keeps in-frame clones and lacks some. Of approximately 260,000 clones in the sample, nearly 90% are singletons; the top ten hold around 4.6%. Sequencing was performed on peripheral blood. The receptors stem from a woman in her thirties or forties who had recovered from COVID-19. Each CDR3 is given with its conserved first and last residue. A D gene is named only where the DNA matches it firmly. The size of a clone is reported for some rows only, either as once, few or many, or as a class for expanded clones.

d_call,v_call,j_call,clone_size,cdr3_nt,cdr3_aa
NA,TRBV10-3,TRBJ2-7,NA,TGTGCCATCAGTGAGACAGTCTCCTACGAGCAGTACTTC,CAISETVSYEQYF
TRBD1,TRBV5-1,TRBJ1-5,NA,TGCGCCAGCAGCCTGACAGGGTTTGGGGTCGCCCAGCATTTT,CASSLTGFGVAQHF
NA,TRBV5-4,TRBJ1-1,NA,TGTGCCAGCAGCTTGGCAGAATTTACTGAAGCTTTCTTT,CASSLAEFTEAFF
TRBD1,TRBV7-2,TRBJ2-3,NA,TGTGCCAGCACAATCCAGGACAGGGGGCCTTCGCAGTATTTT,CASTIQDRGPSQYF
TRBD1,TRBV4-1,TRBJ1-1,NA,TGCGCCAGCAGGTCAGGGGGTGGGACTGAAGCTTTCTTT,CASRSGGGTEAFF
TRBD1,TRBV5-1,TRBJ2-3,NA,TGCGCCAGCAGCCCGGGACAGGGGAGCACAGATACGCAGTATTTT,CASSPGQGSTDTQYF
NA,TRBV9,TRBJ2-3,NA,TGTGCCAGCAGCCGCTTCGTTGGCGGTACGACAGATACGCAGTATTTT,CASSRFVGGTTDTQYF
NA,TRBV7-7,TRBJ2-5,NA,TGTGCCAGCAGCTTTCTAGGGGCGCTCTTAGAGACCCAGTACTTC,CASSFLGALLETQYF
TRBD2,TRBV19,TRBJ2-6,NA,TGTGCCAGTAGTTCGGGGGGACCTGGGGCCAACGTCCTGACTTTC,CASSSGGPGANVLTF
TRBD2,TRBV7-8,TRBJ2-1,once,TGTGCCAGCAGCTTAAGGCGGGAGGTGGGGAATGAGCAGTTCTTC,CASSLRREVGNEQFF
NA,TRBV9,TRBJ1-1,NA,TGTGCCAGCAGCGTAGGAGGGAGTAACACTGAAGCTTTCTTT,CASSVGGSNTEAFF
TRBD2,TRBV14,TRBJ2-1,NA,TGTGCCAGCAGCCAGACTAGACTAGCGGGTTATGTAGGTGAGCAGTTCTTC,CASSQTRLAGYVGEQFF
NA,TRBV11-3,TRBJ2-3,NA,TGTGCCAGCAGCTTTAGCTCCGCGGGAACTACAGATACGCAGTATTTT,CASSFSSAGTTDTQYF
TRBD2,TRBV27,TRBJ2-3,NA,TGTGCCAGCAGTTTAATTCCGGCGGGGGGGGGATCTTTGCGGTATTTT,CASSLIPAGGGSLRYF
TRBD1,TRBV25-1,TRBJ1-1,NA,TGTGCCAGCAGGGCCGGGACAGGGGGCCCCGGCACTGAAGCTTTCTTT,CASRAGTGGPGTEAFF
NA,TRBV6-1,TRBJ1-1,NA,TGTGCCAGCAGTGAGGGGAGGGGCATCGAAGCTTTCTTT,CASSEGRGIEAFF
NA,TRBV6-2/TRBV6-3,TRBJ2-1,NA,TGTGCCAGCAGTTACCTACTAGCATATGAGCAGTTCTTC,CASSYLLAYEQFF
NA,TRBV13,TRBJ2-7,NA,TGTGCCAGCAGCTCCACCGGAGGGGAGACCTACGAGCAGTACTTC,CASSSTGGETYEQYF
TRBD1,TRBV10-1,TRBJ1-1,NA,TGCGCCAGCAGTGAGGCAGGGGGCAAGAACACTGAAGCTTTCTTT,CASSEAGGKNTEAFF
NA,TRBV7-2,TRBJ1-4,NA,TGTGCCAGCAGACCGGACACAACTAATGAAAAACTGTTTTTT,CASRPDTTNEKLFF
TRBD2,TRBV5-8,TRBJ2-5,NA,TGTGCCAGCAGCGGAGGACTAGCGGGAGGGAAACAAGAGACCCAGTACTTC,CASSGGLAGGKQETQYF
NA,TRBV14,TRBJ2-1,NA,TGTGCCAGCAGCCAAGATCAGGGCCGCTACAATGAGCAGTTCTTC,CASSQDQGRYNEQFF
NA,TRBV10-3,TRBJ2-5,NA,TGTGCCAACAGCCCCGAGGGACAAGAGACCCAGTACTTC,CANSPEGQETQYF
NA,TRBV4-3,TRBJ1-6,few,TGCGCCAGCAGCCAAGATAGGGGCTCACCCCTCCACTTT,CASSQDRGSPLHF
NA,TRBV12-5,TRBJ2-3,NA,TGTGCTAGTGGTGGCCTAGATACGCAGTATTTT,CASGGLDTQYF
NA,TRBV2,TRBJ1-3,NA,TGTGCCAGCAGTGAAGTAAGGACAGCTGGAAACACCATATATTTT,CASSEVRTAGNTIYF
NA,TRBV5-6,TRBJ2-7,NA,TGTGCCAGCAGCTTGTGGGGGACAACCCCCTACGAGCAGTACTTC,CASSLWGTTPYEQYF
NA,TRBV28,TRBJ1-5,NA,TGTGCCAGCATTATTACCGGTCAGCCCCAGCATTTT,CASIITGQPQHF
NA,TRBV11-2,TRBJ2-3,NA,TGTGCCAGCAGCTTAGGGACGGGAGCCGGGGCTGATACGCAGTATTTT,CASSLGTGAGADTQYF
TRBD1,TRBV5-4,TRBJ1-3,NA,TGTGCCAGCAGTTCCGGGACAGCTGGAAACACCATATATTTT,CASSSGTAGNTIYF
NA,TRBV19,TRBJ1-2,NA,TGTGCCAGTAGGACGGGTGCCGGCTACACCTTC,CASRTGAGYTF
NA,TRBV11-2,TRBJ1-2,NA,TGTGCCAGCGGACCACTACAGGGAGCTAACTATGGCTACACCTTC,CASGPLQGANYGYTF
NA,TRBV6-2/TRBV6-3,TRBJ1-5,NA,TGTGCCAGCAGTTATGAGAGGGTAAATCAGCCCCAGCATTTT,CASSYERVNQPQHF
NA,TRBV18,TRBJ1-1,NA,TGTGCCAGCTCACCGTCGGGGTACTCAGTCACTGAAGCTTTCTTT,CASSPSGYSVTEAFF
TRBD1,TRBV6-6,TRBJ1-3,NA,TGTGCCAGCAGTCAACAGGGGGCGCTTGGAAACACCATATATTTT,CASSQQGALGNTIYF
TRBD2,TRBV6-7,TRBJ2-7,once,TGTGCCAGCAGTTACGCCCATCTTTTAGCGGGGGGCCTAAAAAACAACTCCTACGAGCAGTACTTC,CASSYAHLLAGGLKNNSYEQYF
NA,TRBV30,TRBJ1-5,NA,TGTGCCCACGGAGGGGAAGGCCAGCCCCAGCATTTT,CAHGGEGQPQHF
NA,TRBV29-1,TRBJ2-7,NA,TGCAGCGTTGAGCTGTTTAGTCCGGGGGACTTCAACTACGAGCAGTACTTC,CSVELFSPGDFNYEQYF
NA,TRBV7-2,TRBJ2-7,NA,TGTGCCAGCAGCTTAGGACGTAGCGGACTATTGTCCTACGAGCAGTACTTC,CASSLGRSGLLSYEQYF
NA,TRBV28,TRBJ2-5,NA,TGTGCCAGCAGCACCACTCAGGGGCGCGGCTTTTTACGCGCCTGGGGGACCCAGTACTTC,CASSTTQGRGFLRAWGTQYF
NA,TRBV7-2,TRBJ1-6,NA,TGTGCCAGCAGCTTACTCGCAGGCTATAATTCACCCCTCCACTTT,CASSLLAGYNSPLHF
TRBD2,TRBV18,TRBJ2-1,NA,TGTGCCAGCTCACCTAAACTAGCGGGAGGGAGCAATGAGCAGTTCTTC,CASSPKLAGGSNEQFF
NA,TRBV6-5,TRBJ1-6,NA,TGTGCCAGCAGTACACACCACAATAATTCACCCCTCCACTTT,CASSTHHNNSPLHF
TRBD1,TRBV27,TRBJ1-4,NA,TGTGCCAGCAGCCACAGGGGAGTATGGGAAAAACTGTTTTTT,CASSHRGVWEKLFF
NA,TRBV3-1/TRBV3-2,TRBJ2-1,NA,TGTGCCAGCAGCCCTGGGCAGGGATACAATGAGCAGTTCTTC,CASSPGQGYNEQFF
NA,TRBV5-1,TRBJ1-1,once,TGCGCCAGCAGCTTGGTTGGAGGACCGAACACTGAAGCTTTCTTT,CASSLVGGPNTEAFF
NA,TRBV19,TRBJ1-1,NA,TGTGCCAGTAGGGGAGAAGTGGGTACCACTGAAGCTTTCTTT,CASRGEVGTTEAFF
TRBD1,TRBV19,TRBJ1-2,NA,TGTGCCAGTAGTATAGGAGGTGGACAGGGTGGCTATGGCTACACCTTC,CASSIGGGQGGYGYTF
TRBD1,TRBV7-2,TRBJ1-4,NA,TGTGCCAGCAGCCCACAATGGACAGGGGTCACAAAACTGTTTTTT,CASSPQWTGVTKLFF
NA,TRBV10-3,TRBJ2-1,NA,TGTGCCATCAGTGAGGGACTAATATTAAGTGAGCAGTTCTTC,CAISEGLILSEQFF
NA,TRBV10-1,TRBJ2-5,NA,TGCGCCAGAGGATACGTCTGGAGAAACCAAGAGACCCAGTACTTC,CARGYVWRNQETQYF
NA,TRBV2,TRBJ2-5,NA,TGTGCCAGCAGTGGTCTGCTAGCTTTTGGGGAGACCCAGTACTTC,CASSGLLAFGETQYF
TRBD1,TRBV6-2/TRBV6-3,TRBJ1-3,few,TGTGCCAGCAGCACGACAGGGACTGGAAACACCATATATTTT,CASSTTGTGNTIYF
NA,TRBV15,TRBJ1-5,once,TGTGCCACCAGCAGAGGTACACAGGGTATCAATCAGCCCCAGCATTTT,CATSRGTQGINQPQHF
NA,TRBV19,TRBJ1-4,NA,TGTGCCAGTAGTGCAAAATACAGGGCTTTTGGTGAAAAACTGTTTTTT,CASSAKYRAFGEKLFF
TRBD2,TRBV19,TRBJ2-1,NA,TGTGCCAGTAGTATTGTTGCTAGCGGAGACAATGAGCAGTTCTTC,CASSIVASGDNEQFF
TRBD1,TRBV28,TRBJ1-2,NA,TGTGCCAGCAGTTTGGCCCACCTGGGACAGGAGGGCGGCTACACCTTC,CASSLAHLGQEGGYTF
NA,TRBV18,TRBJ1-1,NA,TGTGCCAGCTCACCACTCCTGAGTCGGAACACTGAAGCTTTCTTT,CASSPLLSRNTEAFF
NA,TRBV20-1,TRBJ2-5,NA,TGCAGTGCTCAGGGGCAGGAGACCCAGTACTTC,CSAQGQETQYF